This TCR beta chain was observed in a study of blood T cell repertoires in COVID-19. Study summary: From T cells, B-cell-depleted T cells, or PBMCs came the material, which was cDNA or gDNA.

Sequenced by immunoSEQ multiplex PCR; TCRdb stores in-frame clones only, minus some. The sample consists of 35,000 to 45,000 clones, approximately 86% of them appearing once. Judged by abundance, this clone is medium-sized. Sequencing was done on a sample of peripheral blood. The source is a man between 60 and 75 years old with acute or convalescent COVID-19.

The CDR3 bases are TGTGCCAGCAGGGTGGGACAGGGAAGCTCTGAAGCTTTCTTT. Residues: CASRVGQGSSEAFF. J is TRBJ1-1 and V is TRBV7-9, with 9 positions matching TRBD1. CDR1 is SEHNR, CDR2 FQNEAQ, per germline (reference sequence). The CDR3 is 14 residues long. With V trimmed by 6 bases and J by 6 bases, 8 bases remained unmatched.